What follows are 6 T cell receptor beta chains derived from one specimen sequenced in a study of blood T cells in healthy people across ages. Next came a second PCR, run for about 6 to 12 cycles, which used a sample-barcoded 5' primer along with a J-beta primer mix. MiXCR, applied by TCRdb to the 5' RACE reads, yields one record per CDR3 protein. The sample has about 1,600,000 distinct CDR3 sequences, roughly 45% seen once. The sample comprised blood. These TCRs come from a woman younger than 30 in good health.

J is TRBJ1-4 and V is TRBV4-1; D perhaps matches TRBD1 (5 bases). V was trimmed by 0 bases and J by 12 bases, leaving 14 bases between them. CDR1 and CDR2 (germline): MGHRA, YSYEKL. There are 14 residues in the CDR3. This CDR3 reads CASSQDGGREELFF. The CDR3 bases are TGCGCCAGCAGCCAAGATGGCGGCAGGGAAGAACTGTTTTTT.

In its sample, this clonotype was seen a few times. The genes are TRBV27 and TRBJ2-1, with D possibly being TRBD2 (5 bases). The CDR3 covers 15 residues. The V and J ends lost 7 bases and 4 bases respectively, with 17 bases between them. CDR1 is MNHEY, CDR2 SMNVEV, per germline (reference sequence). The CDR3 DNA reads TGTGCCAGCAAATTCCCGGACTCGGGATACAATGAGCAGTTCTTC. Encoded protein: CASKFPDSGYNEQFF.

The CDR3 region is CASSDHSGTVYNEQFF. The CDR3 DNA is TGTGCCAGCAGCGACCACTCAGGGACAGTCTACAATGAGCAGTTCTTC. This chain joins TRBV9 and TRBJ2-1, with 7 bases matching TRBD1. From germline, CDR1 is SGDLS and CDR2 YYNGEE. The CDR3 is 16 residues long. V shed 3 bases and J 3 bases; nucleotides not matched to a gene: 9.

The gene calls are TRBV5-1 and TRBJ2-1; tentatively, D is TRBD2 (5 bases). This CDR3 region has 12 residues. V gave up 6 bases and J gave up 6 bases, with 10 bases separating them. Germline V gene sequence: CDR1 SGHRS, CDR2 YFSETQ. The CDR3, as DNA: TGCGCCAGCAAAATAGCGCCCAATGAGCAGTTCTTC. Its protein is CASKIAPNEQFF.

A few counts support this clonotype. V and J are TRBV4-2 and TRBJ2-3, with TRBD2 identical over 14 bases. Germline lookup yields CDR1 LGHNA and CDR2 YNFKEQ. CDR3 size: 17 residues. With V trimmed by 7 bases and J by 2 bases, 8 bases remained unmatched. CDR3 amino acids: CASKAGTSGGNTDTQYF. DNA of the CDR3: TGTGCCAGCAAGGCCGGGACTAGCGGGGGCAACACAGATACGCAGTATTTT.

This clonotype was seen only once. The chain uses TRBV9 and TRBJ2-3, with 10 bases fitting TRBD2. Germline V lookup: CDR1 SGDLS, CDR2 YYNGEE. V gave up 3 bases and J gave up 3 bases; unmatched junction bases: 10. CDR3 length: 17 residues. The CDR3 reads CASSALGGTSETDTQYF. CDR3 nucleotides: TGTGCCAGCAGCGCCCTAGGAGGGACTAGCGAGACAGATACGCAGTATTTT.